A selection of T cell receptor beta chains follows, all from one sample in a study of cytomegalovirus exposure and HLA in healthy donors. Profiled with immunoSEQ multiplex PCR; TCRdb holds only in-frame clones, not every one. The sample has about 77,000 clones; the top ten hold approximately 14%. Material: PBMCs. These receptors all stem from a man aged 50-60 years in good health and CMV-seropositive. The conserved cysteine and the conserved F or W are not part of the CDR3 here. The order of the fields is J gene, V gene, CDR3 protein.

j_call: TRBJ1-1
v_call: TRBV30
cdr3_aa: AYIEGGIEAF

j_call: TRBJ2-1
v_call: TRBV9
cdr3_aa: ASSSQGDRGNEQF

j_call: TRBJ2-2
v_call: TRBV2
cdr3_aa: ASSPQGNTGELF

j_call: TRBJ2-3
v_call: TRBV5-1
cdr3_aa: ASSLDSTSTDTQY

j_call: TRBJ1-5
v_call: TRBV7-2
cdr3_aa: ASSGRGGNPNQPQH

j_call: NA
v_call: TRBV14
cdr3_aa: ASSFDSSSYEQY

j_call: TRBJ1-5
v_call: TRBV6-1
cdr3_aa: ASSEVDSIKNQPQH

j_call: TRBJ2-7
v_call: TRBV13
cdr3_aa: ASSLGLSYEQY

j_call: TRBJ2-2
v_call: TRBV9
cdr3_aa: ASSVGAGGGTGELF

j_call: TRBJ1-5
v_call: TRBV25-1
cdr3_aa: ASTDQGNQPQH

j_call: TRBJ1-5
v_call: TRBV19
cdr3_aa: ATTRGRTVGNQPQH

j_call: TRBJ2-2
v_call: TRBV7-9
cdr3_aa: ASSPGTGSYTGELF

j_call: TRBJ1-1
v_call: TRBV14
cdr3_aa: ASSQGNLREAF

j_call: TRBJ2-2
v_call: TRBV9
cdr3_aa: ASNQGETGELF

j_call: TRBJ1-6
v_call: TRBV10-2
cdr3_aa: ASSDGRGREIF

j_call: TRBJ1-1
v_call: TRBV5-6
cdr3_aa: ASSFFQGVTEAF

j_call: TRBJ1-2
v_call: TRBV18
cdr3_aa: ASSPPTGGWGYT

j_call: TRBJ2-3
v_call: TRBV7-2
cdr3_aa: ASSLITGDTQY

j_call: TRBJ2-1
v_call: TRBV25-1
cdr3_aa: ASSDRGPYNEQF

j_call: TRBJ1-3
v_call: TRBV6-5
cdr3_aa: ASSPDRVRGNTIY

j_call: TRBJ1-1
v_call: TRBV4-1
cdr3_aa: ASSQVQEETEAF

j_call: TRBJ1-6
v_call: TRBV6-1
cdr3_aa: AGGADRDSPLH

j_call: TRBJ1-2
v_call: TRBV7-8
cdr3_aa: ASSQEGIYGYT

j_call: TRBJ2-5
v_call: TRBV2
cdr3_aa: ASSGRGGHGETQY

j_call: TRBJ1-2
v_call: TRBV7-2
cdr3_aa: ASSLGGGRYGYT

j_call: TRBJ1-4
v_call: TRBV19
cdr3_aa: ASSIGTGNEKLF

j_call: TRBJ1-6
v_call: TRBV18
cdr3_aa: ASSLRQDMNSPLH

j_call: TRBJ1-4
v_call: TRBV4-1
cdr3_aa: ASSSWTGVGEKLF

j_call: TRBJ1-2
v_call: TRBV10-3
cdr3_aa: AISGTGEDNYGYT

j_call: TRBJ1-2
v_call: TRBV5-6
cdr3_aa: ASSSRDSLYYGYT

j_call: TRBJ2-3
v_call: TRBV7-9
cdr3_aa: ASSLDSGLAGLITDTQY

j_call: TRBJ1-1
v_call: TRBV4-1
cdr3_aa: ASSPIVTAVIAF

j_call: TRBJ2-1
v_call: TRBV5-6
cdr3_aa: ASSLMGRADNEQF

j_call: TRBJ2-3
v_call: TRBV28
cdr3_aa: ASSLVPLDTQY

j_call: TRBJ2-5
v_call: TRBV20-1
cdr3_aa: SASFRETQY

j_call: TRBJ1-5
v_call: TRBV7-2
cdr3_aa: ASSFGQGDQPQH

j_call: TRBJ1-1
v_call: TRBV6-4
cdr3_aa: ASSQTGNTEAF

j_call: TRBJ2-7
v_call: TRBV7-9
cdr3_aa: ASNSSPNEQY

j_call: TRBJ2-7
v_call: TRBV27
cdr3_aa: ASSYQRETYEQY

j_call: TRBJ2-2
v_call: TRBV7-9
cdr3_aa: ASSLSLRTGELF

j_call: TRBJ2-1
v_call: TRBV21-1
cdr3_aa: ASSKRGRDRGLNEQF

j_call: TRBJ1-3
v_call: TRBV6-1
cdr3_aa: ASSENPTDTIY

j_call: TRBJ1-2
v_call: TRBV11-1
cdr3_aa: ASSFATGRDGYT

j_call: TRBJ2-4
v_call: TRBV5-1
cdr3_aa: ASSSLGVQY

j_call: TRBJ2-1
v_call: TRBV9
cdr3_aa: ASSAEGVSYNEQF

j_call: TRBJ1-2
v_call: TRBV27
cdr3_aa: ASSTYTGGLKGYT

j_call: TRBJ1-2
v_call: TRBV25-1
cdr3_aa: ASTSTGGVYGYT

j_call: TRBJ2-3
v_call: TRBV7-9
cdr3_aa: ASSAGWGGRADTQY

j_call: TRBJ1-2
v_call: TRBV28
cdr3_aa: ASSPTDRGGYT

j_call: TRBJ2-3
v_call: TRBV2
cdr3_aa: ASKRTSGTDTQY

j_call: TRBJ2-4
v_call: TRBV9
cdr3_aa: ASSVCSNFPLAKNIQY

j_call: TRBJ2-3
v_call: TRBV25-1
cdr3_aa: ASSEVASGGNTQY

j_call: TRBJ2-3
v_call: TRBV9
cdr3_aa: ASSARLAGDTQY

j_call: TRBJ1-6
v_call: TRBV7-9
cdr3_aa: ASSWDIASPLH

j_call: TRBJ2-1
v_call: TRBV5-1
cdr3_aa: ASSSQGSEQF

j_call: TRBJ2-7
v_call: TRBV2
cdr3_aa: ASRAGTEISYEQY

j_call: TRBJ2-1
v_call: TRBV29-1
cdr3_aa: SVLAFVGQGWSYNEQF

j_call: TRBJ1-6
v_call: TRBV5-1
cdr3_aa: ASSLERNSPLH

j_call: TRBJ2-1
v_call: TRBV7-9
cdr3_aa: ASSPWTGKNEQF

j_call: TRBJ1-1
v_call: TRBV5-4
cdr3_aa: ASSSRQGARTEAF